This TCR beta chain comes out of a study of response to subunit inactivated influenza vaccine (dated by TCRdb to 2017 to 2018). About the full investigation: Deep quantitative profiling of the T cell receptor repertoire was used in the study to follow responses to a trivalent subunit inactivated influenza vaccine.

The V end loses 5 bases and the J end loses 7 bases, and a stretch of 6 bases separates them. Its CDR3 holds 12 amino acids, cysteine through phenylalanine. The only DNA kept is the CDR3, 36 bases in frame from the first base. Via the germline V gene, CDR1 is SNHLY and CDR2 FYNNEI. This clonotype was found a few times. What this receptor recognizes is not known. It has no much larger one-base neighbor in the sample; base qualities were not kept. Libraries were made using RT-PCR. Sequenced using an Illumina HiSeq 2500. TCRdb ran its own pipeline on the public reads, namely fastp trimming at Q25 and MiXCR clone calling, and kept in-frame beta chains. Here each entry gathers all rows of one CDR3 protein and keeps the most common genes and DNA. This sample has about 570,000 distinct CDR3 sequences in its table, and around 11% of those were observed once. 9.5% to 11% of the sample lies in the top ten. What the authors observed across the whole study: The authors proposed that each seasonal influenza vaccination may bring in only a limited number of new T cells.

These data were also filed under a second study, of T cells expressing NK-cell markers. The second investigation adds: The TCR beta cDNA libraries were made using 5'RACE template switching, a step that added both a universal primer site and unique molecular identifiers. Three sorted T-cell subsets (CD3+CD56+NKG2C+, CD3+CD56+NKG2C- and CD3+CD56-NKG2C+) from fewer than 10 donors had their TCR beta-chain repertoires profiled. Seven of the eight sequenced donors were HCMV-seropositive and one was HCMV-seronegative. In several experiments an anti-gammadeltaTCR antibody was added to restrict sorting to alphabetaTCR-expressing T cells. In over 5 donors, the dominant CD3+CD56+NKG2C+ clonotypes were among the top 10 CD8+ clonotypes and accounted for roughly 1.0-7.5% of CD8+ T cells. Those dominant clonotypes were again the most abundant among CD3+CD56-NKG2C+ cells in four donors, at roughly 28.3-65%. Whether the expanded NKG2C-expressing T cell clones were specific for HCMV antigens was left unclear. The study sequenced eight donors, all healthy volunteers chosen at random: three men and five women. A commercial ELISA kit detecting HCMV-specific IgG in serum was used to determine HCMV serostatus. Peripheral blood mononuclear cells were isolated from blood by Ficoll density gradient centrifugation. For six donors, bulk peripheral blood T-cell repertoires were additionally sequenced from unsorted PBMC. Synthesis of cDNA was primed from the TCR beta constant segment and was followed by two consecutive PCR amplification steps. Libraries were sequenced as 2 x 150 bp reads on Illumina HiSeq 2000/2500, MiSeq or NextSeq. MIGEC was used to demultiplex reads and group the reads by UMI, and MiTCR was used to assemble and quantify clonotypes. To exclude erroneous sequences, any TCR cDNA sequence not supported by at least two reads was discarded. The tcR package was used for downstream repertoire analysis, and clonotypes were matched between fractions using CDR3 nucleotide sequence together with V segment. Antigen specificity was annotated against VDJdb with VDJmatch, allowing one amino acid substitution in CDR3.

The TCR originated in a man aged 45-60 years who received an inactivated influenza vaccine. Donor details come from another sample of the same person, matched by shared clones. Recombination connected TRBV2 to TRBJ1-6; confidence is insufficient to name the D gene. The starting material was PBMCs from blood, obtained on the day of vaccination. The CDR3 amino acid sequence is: CASSIQNSPLHF. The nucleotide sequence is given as TGTGCCAGCAGTATACAGAATTCACCCCTCCACTTT.